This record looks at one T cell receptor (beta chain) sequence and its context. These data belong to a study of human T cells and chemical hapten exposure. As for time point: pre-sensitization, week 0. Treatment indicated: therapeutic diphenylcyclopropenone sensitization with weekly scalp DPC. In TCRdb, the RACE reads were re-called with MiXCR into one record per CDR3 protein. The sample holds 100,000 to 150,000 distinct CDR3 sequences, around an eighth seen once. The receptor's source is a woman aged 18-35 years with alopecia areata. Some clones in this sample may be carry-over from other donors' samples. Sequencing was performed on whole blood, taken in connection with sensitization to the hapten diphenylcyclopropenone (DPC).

For the CDR3, the DNA is TGCAGCGTCGACCGAGAGGGGAGCGAAAATGAGCAGTTCTTC. Translated, it gives CSVDREGSENEQFF. The genes are TRBV29-1 and TRBJ2-1; D tentatively reads TRBD1 or TRBD2 (5 bases each). CDR1 and CDR2 (germline): SQVTM, ANQGSEA. Deletions cut 6 bases from V and 7 bases from J, with 19 bases between. This CDR3 is 14 amino acids long.